The rows below give T cell receptor beta chains drawn from one sample of a study of blood T cell repertoires in COVID-19. Clones were read by immunoSEQ multiplex PCR, and TCRdb kept only the in-frame ones, dropping some. The sample consists of about 75,000 clones, 88% of them appearing once. Sequenced input: peripheral blood. These receptors were obtained from a woman in her seventies with acute or convalescent COVID-19. The CDR3 runs from the conserved cysteine through the conserved F or W. D genes are given only for firm matches. Clone size is stated in some rows and not others, as once, few, many or a class when expanded.

NA | TRBJ2-7 | TRBV7-9 | few | TGTGCCAGCAGCCACTTCCGGGCCTACGAGCAGTACTTC | CASSHFRAYEQYF
NA | TRBJ1-6 | TRBV5-5 | NA | TGTGCCAGCAGCTTACGGTCCTCCTATAATTCACCCCTCCACTTT | CASSLRSSYNSPLHF
TRBD1 | TRBJ2-7 | TRBV6-1 | few | TGTGCCAGCAGTGTCGAAAGGGGCAGGGGGTCCTACGAGCAGTACTTC | CASSVERGRGSYEQYF
TRBD2 | TRBJ2-1 | TRBV4-2 | NA | TGTGCCAGCAGCCTCGGAGCGGGAGGGGCTTACAATGAGCAGTTCTTC | CASSLGAGGAYNEQFF
NA | TRBJ1-1 | TRBV28 | NA | TGTGCCAGCAGTCTCCCAGGGGCTGAGCCTGAAGCTTTCTTT | CASSLPGAEPEAFF
TRBD1 | TRBJ2-2 | TRBV19 | few | TGTGCCAGTAGTTACGGGACAGGGATCACCGGGGAGCTGTTTTTT | CASSYGTGITGELFF
NA | TRBJ1-5 | TRBV27 | once | TGTGCCAGCAATACAGGTATAATGATCGGTAATCAGCCCCAGCATTTT | CASNTGIMIGNQPQHF
TRBD2 | TRBJ2-1 | TRBV5-4 | once | TGTGCCAGCAGCCCGGGACTAGCGGACCGATTTTCCTACAATGAGCAGTTCTTC | CASSPGLADRFSYNEQFF
NA | TRBJ1-1 | TRBV19 | NA | TGTGCCAGTGCCATGGGACCGGGGGGGCTGGACACTGAAGCTTTCTTT | CASAMGPGGLDTEAFF
NA | TRBJ1-3 | TRBV18 | NA | TGTGCCAGCTCACCGCAGGGGCAAGGAAACACCATATATTTT | CASSPQGQGNTIYF
NA | TRBJ2-3 | TRBV7-9 | NA | TGTGCCAGCAGCTTTGTCCTTACCGGGAGCACAGATACGCAGTATTTT | CASSFVLTGSTDTQYF
TRBD2 | TRBJ2-5 | TRBV18 | NA | TGTGCCAGCTCACGCGGGGGTGGAGAGACCCAGTACTTC | CASSRGGGETQYF
NA | TRBJ2-7 | TRBV5-4 | NA | TGTGCCAGCAGCTTGGCGGGGACCTACGAGCAGTACTTC | CASSLAGTYEQYF
TRBD1 | TRBJ1-2 | TRBV16 | NA | TGTGCCAGCAGCCAATCCGGGACAGGGAACTATGGCTACACCTTC | CASSQSGTGNYGYTF
TRBD2 | TRBJ2-3 | TRBV6-6 | NA | TGTGCCAGCACCCTACAGGGCGGGGGGGGCACAGATACGCAGTATTTT | CASTLQGGGGTDTQYF
TRBD1 | TRBJ2-5 | TRBV7-3 | NA | TGTGCCAGCAGCTTAGCCGGGACAGGTGGGCAAGAGACCCAGTACTTC | CASSLAGTGGQETQYF
TRBD1 | TRBJ2-6 | TRBV7-3 | NA | TGTGCCAGCAGGCCCGGGACAGGGGGTACCCTGACTTTC | CASRPGTGGTLTF
TRBD2 | TRBJ2-3 | TRBV7-8 | few | TGTGCCAGCAGGGAGAGGTGGGGGGGACCAGATACGCAGTATTTT | CASRERWGGPDTQYF
TRBD2 | TRBJ2-1 | TRBV10-3 | NA | TGTGCCATCAGTGAAGGGCTAGCGGACAATGAGCAGTTCTTC | CAISEGLADNEQFF
NA | TRBJ1-2 | TRBV3-1/TRBV3-2 | few | TGTGCCAGCAGCCAGGCAGGGCGCTATGGCTACACCTTC | CASSQAGRYGYTF
NA | TRBJ2-1 | TRBV6-5 | NA | TGTGCCAGCAGTTACGCGGGGCTGCCAGAGTTCTTC | CASSYAGLPEFF
NA | TRBJ1-3 | TRBV10-3 | NA | TGTGCCATCAGTGAAGGAGGGCTGGACACCATATATTTT | CAISEGGLDTIYF
NA | TRBJ1-5 | TRBV6-6 | NA | TGTGCCAGCAGTCCCGGGCAGCCCCAGCATTTT | CASSPGQPQHF
NA | TRBJ1-2 | TRBV28 | NA | TGTGCCAGCATTTCCCTTGCGGACAATTACGGCTACACCTTC | CASISLADNYGYTF
TRBD2 | TRBJ2-4 | TRBV15 | once | TGTGCCACCAGCAGAGATGCGGGAGATAAAAACATTCAGTACTTC | CATSRDAGDKNIQYF
NA | TRBJ1-1 | TRBV5-6 | once | TGTGCCAGCAGCCCCGAGTTCCGTATCGCTGAAGCTTTCTTT | CASSPEFRIAEAFF
TRBD2 | TRBJ2-2 | TRBV5-1 | once | TGCGCCAGCAGCTTGGGGACTAGTGCCGGGGAGCTGTTTTTT | CASSLGTSAGELFF
NA | TRBJ2-5 | TRBV19 | NA | TGTGCCAGTAGTAGAGGGATGTCCGGGGAGACCCAGTACTTC | CASSRGMSGETQYF
NA | TRBJ2-1 | TRBV5-1 | NA | TGCGCCAGCAGCCCTTGGACAGGGACTACAGGTGAGCAGTTCTTC | CASSPWTGTTGEQFF
TRBD1 | TRBJ1-2 | TRBV3-1/TRBV3-2 | NA | TGTGCCAGCAGCCAAGGGGAAGGGACAGGCGGCTACACCTTC | CASSQGEGTGGYTF
NA | TRBJ1-1 | TRBV14 | once | TGTGCCAGCAGCCTCTTCGGGACTCCTGAGGACACTGAAGCTTTCTTT | CASSLFGTPEDTEAFF
NA | TRBJ1-2 | TRBV12-3/TRBV12-4 | few | TGTGCCAGCAGTCTCCATATCGGCTATGGCTACACCTTC | CASSLHIGYGYTF
NA | TRBJ2-6 | TRBV7-9 | NA | TGTGCCAGCAGCTCGCGGCCCCGGTGGAACTCTGGGGCCAACGTCCTGACTTTC | CASSSRPRWNSGANVLTF
NA | TRBJ2-5 | TRBV2 | NA | TGTGCCAGCAGGCGGGGGCAAGGGGAGACCCAGTACTTC | CASRRGQGETQYF
NA | TRBJ1-6 | TRBV27 | few | TGTGCCAGCAGTTCGCAGAGGGTTACACAATCCTTAGTTAATTCACCCCTCCACTTT | CASSSQRVTQSLVNSPLHF
NA | TRBJ1-4 | TRBV28 | NA | TGTGCCAGCAGTTTATCCCCGGGGGCTAATGAAAAACTGTTTTTT | CASSLSPGANEKLFF
NA | TRBJ2-2 | TRBV7-8 | NA | TGTGCCAGCAGCCCCCTCACCGGGGAGCTGTTTTTT | CASSPLTGELFF
NA | TRBJ1-1 | TRBV3-1/TRBV3-2 | once | TGTGCCAGCAGCCCTACCGTGCGCACTGAAGCTTTCTTT | CASSPTVRTEAFF
TRBD1 | TRBJ1-6 | TRBV19 | NA | TGTGCCAGTAGGACAGGGGGCAGGTGGAATTCACCCCTCCACTTT | CASRTGGRWNSPLHF
NA | TRBJ1-4 | TRBV3-1/TRBV3-2 | NA | TGTGCCAGCAGCCATCTTAGAACTAATGAAAAACTGTTTTTT | CASSHLRTNEKLFF
TRBD1 | TRBJ2-1 | TRBV19 | NA | TGTGCCAGTAGCGTCACAGGGGGCTCCTACAATGAGCAGTTCTTC | CASSVTGGSYNEQFF
NA | TRBJ2-1 | TRBV19 | NA | TGTGCCAGTAGTTCTCTCCGGACAGCGAATGAGCAGTTCTTC | CASSSLRTANEQFF
TRBD1 | TRBJ2-2 | TRBV28 | NA | TGTGCCAGCACCTACAGGGGGCGCGGCGGGGAGCTGTTTTTT | CASTYRGRGGELFF
NA | TRBJ1-6 | TRBV24-1 | once | TGTGCCACCAGTGACGGGGGGCGCGGGGAAAATTCACCCCTCCACTTT | CATSDGGRGENSPLHF
NA | TRBJ2-2 | TRBV6-5 | NA | TGTGCCAGCATTCTCCTAGCGAACACCGGGGAGCTGTTTTTT | CASILLANTGELFF
NA | TRBJ1-1 | TRBV4-3 | few | TGCGCCAGCAGCCAGGGGGGGGGAGGCACTGAAGCTTTCTTT | CASSQGGGGTEAFF
NA | TRBJ2-2 | TRBV18 | once | TGTGCCAGCTCACCGGGCAGGATGAACACCGGGGAGCTGTTTTTT | CASSPGRMNTGELFF
NA | TRBJ2-1 | TRBV5-1 | once | TGCGCCAGCAGCTCATCGAGTCCCATCAATGAGCAGTTCTTC | CASSSSSPINEQFF
NA | TRBJ1-1 | TRBV2 | NA | TGTGCCAGCACCGAACAGGGGAACACTGAAGCTTTCTTT | CASTEQGNTEAFF
NA | TRBJ1-2 | TRBV28 | NA | TGTGCCAGCAGTTTCCCCCGGAGGGATGGCTACACCTTC | CASSFPRRDGYTF
TRBD1 | TRBJ1-3 | TRBV2 | NA | TGTGCCAGCACCCCCAGGACAGGCACCACCATATATTTT | CASTPRTGTTIYF
TRBD1 | TRBJ1-5 | TRBV10-3 | NA | TGTGCCATCAGGGAACGGACAGGGCTTAATCAGCCCCAGCATTTT | CAIRERTGLNQPQHF
TRBD1 | TRBJ1-2 | TRBV28 | NA | TGTGCCAGCAGTTTACTCTGGGACAGGATATATGGCTACACCTTC | CASSLLWDRIYGYTF
TRBD1 | TRBJ2-7 | TRBV5-1 | few | TGCGCCAGCAGCCTTGGAGGTAGGGACAGGGGGCACGAGCAGTACTTC | CASSLGGRDRGHEQYF
NA | TRBJ2-7 | TRBV20-1 | NA | TGCAGTGCTAGTCGGTCGTACGAGCAGTACTTC | CSASRSYEQYF
NA | TRBJ1-5 | TRBV28 | NA | TGTGCCAGCACCCCGGGGGGGGGAAGCAATCAGCCCCAGCATTTT | CASTPGGGSNQPQHF
TRBD2 | TRBJ2-7 | TRBV6-2/TRBV6-3 | NA | TGTGCCAGCAGTTACTCTAGCGGGAGGGCGTACTTC | CASSYSSGRAYF
TRBD1 | TRBJ1-3 | TRBV10-3 | NA | TGTGCCATCGGTGAGGGGGCCTCTGGAAACACCATATATTTT | CAIGEGASGNTIYF
TRBD1 | TRBJ1-1 | TRBV27 | few | TGTGCCAGCAGTAAATACAGGGGGTTAACTGAAGCTTTCTTT | CASSKYRGLTEAFF